This T cell receptor beta chain was obtained from a study of blood T cells in healthy people across ages. The CDR3 is 13 residues long. V gave up 1 base and J gave up 6 bases, with 12 bases separating them. Germline CDR1 and CDR2: SQVTM and ANQGSEA. The authors ran a second PCR of 7 to 11 cycles using a sample-barcoded 5' primer and a J-beta primer mix. Each cDNA molecule was tagged by a template-switch adaptor that had 12 random nucleotides. Each CDR3 protein is one row after TCRdb ran MiXCR on the 5' RACE reads. The profile shows 1.5 million to 2 million distinct CDR3 sequences, roughly 50% of them singletons. Every participating donor contributed 8.5 to 10 milliliters of peripheral blood through a draw. Extracted total RNA amounted to at least 6 micrograms for each sample.

The sequenced sample was blood. This TCR was sampled from a woman in her thirties or forties in good health. The gene calls are TRBV29-1 and TRBJ1-2; tentatively, D is TRBD1 (5 bases). The CDR3 here is CSVEGKRGDGYTF. CDR3 coding DNA: TGCAGCGTTGAAGGGAAACGAGGGGATGGCTACACCTTC.